These T cell receptor beta chains were read from a single sample in a study of cytotoxic CD8 clonotypes in ibrutinib-treated CLL. Using immunoSEQ multiplex PCR, the repertoire was profiled, and TCRdb retains in-frame clones only, with some absent. The sample shows fewer than 400,000 clones, about 61% of them seen only once. Specimen: PBMCs, collected after 36 months of ibrutinib treatment. The receptors shown here come from a human donor with chronic lymphocytic leukemia. The CDR3 runs from the conserved cysteine through the conserved F or W. D genes are given only for firm matches. Rows may omit the clone size; those that give it use once, few, many or a size class.

v_call	clone_size	d_call	j_call	cdr3_length	cdr3_nt	cdr3_aa
TRBV29-1	-	-	TRBJ2-2	14	TGCAGCGTTGGCCCTGGACACCCTACCGGGGAGCTGTTTTTT	CSVGPGHPTGELFF
TRBV29-1	once	TRBD1	TRBJ1-4	13	TGCAGCGTTGTAACCGGGACAGGGGAAAAACTGTTTTTT	CSVVTGTGEKLFF
TRBV5-1	once	-	TRBJ1-1	17	TGCGCCAGCAGCAATCGGTACCTCAGGGACAAGAACACTGAAGCTTTCTTT	CASSNRYLRDKNTEAFF
TRBV7-3	few	-	TRBJ2-2	13	TGTGCCAGCAGCTTAGCCCACACCGGGGAGCTGTTTTTT	CASSLAHTGELFF
TRBV18	-	-	TRBJ1-6	15	TGTGCCAGCTCAGACGCTCTCGGGGAGATGGCACCCCTCCACTTT	CASSDALGEMAPLHF
TRBV29-1	few	-	TRBJ1-5	12	TGCAGCGCACAGGGTAGCAATCAGCCCCAGCATTTT	CSAQGSNQPQHF
TRBV5-1	-	TRBD1	TRBJ1-4	18	TGCGCCAGCAGCGCCACCGGGACAGACTACGTTGGGGATGAAAAACTGTTTTTT	CASSATGTDYVGDEKLFF
TRBV18	-	-	TRBJ1-1	14	TGTGCCAGCTCACCATCACACCAGAACACTGAAGCTTTCTTT	CASSPSHQNTEAFF
TRBV7-3	few	-	TRBJ1-6	13	TGTGCCAGCAGCTCGCGAGATAATTCACCCCTCCACTTT	CASSSRDNSPLHF
TRBV6-5	few	TRBD1	TRBJ1-5	14	TGTGCCAGCAGTTTCCGACAGGGGGCTCAGCCCCAGCATTTT	CASSFRQGAQPQHF
TRBV10-2	-	-	TRBJ2-7	15	TGCGCCAGCAGCTTTGACAGGACAAGCTCCTACGAGCAGTACTTC	CASSFDRTSSYEQYF
TRBV7-9	-	-	TRBJ2-3	12	TGTGCCAGCAGCACGACCCTCGGCACGCAGTATTTT	CASSTTLGTQYF
TRBV19	-	-	TRBJ2-7	17	TGTGCCAGTAGTATAATTTCTCGGCCTCCTGGTACCTACGAGCAGTACTTC	CASSIISRPPGTYEQYF
TRBV19	-	-	TRBJ2-1	14	TGTGTCAGTAGTATAGAGGGGCGCTACAATGAGCAGTTCTTC	CVSSIEGRYNEQFF
TRBV9	-	-	TRBJ2-7	12	TGTGCCAGCAGCCCCCCCGGGTTCGAGCAGTACTTC	CASSPPGFEQYF
TRBV7-8	-	TRBD1	TRBJ1-2	13	TGTGCCAGCAGTCCCGGGACAGCCTATGGCTACACCTTC	CASSPGTAYGYTF
TRBV18	-	TRBD1	TRBJ1-5	14	TGTGCCAGCTCACCACAGGGGGCACAACAGCCCCAGCATTTT	CASSPQGAQQPQHF
TRBV11-2	-	-	TRBJ2-7	12	TGTGCCAGCAGCGCGCGGGCCTACGAGCAGTACTTC	CASSARAYEQYF
TRBV29-1	-	-	TRBJ1-1	13	TGCAGCGCGACCGGACGGGCGAACACTGAAGCTTTCTTT	CSATGRANTEAFF
TRBV11-2	-	-	TRBJ2-7	12	TGTGCCAGCAGCCCTCGACAGTTTGAGCAGTACTTC	CASSPRQFEQYF
TRBV14	once	-	TRBJ1-5	15	TGTGCCAGCCGAGTTAGGACAACCAGCAATCAGCCCCAGCATTTT	CASRVRTTSNQPQHF
TRBV5-1	-	-	TRBJ2-2	15	TGCGCCAGCAGCTTGGAAGTAAGGGGCACCGGGGAGCTGTTTTTT	CASSLEVRGTGELFF
TRBV28	-	-	TRBJ1-5	15	TGTGCCAGCAGTTTGGGCTGGTTCAAGAATCAGCCCCAGCATTTT	CASSLGWFKNQPQHF
TRBV27	few	TRBD1	TRBJ1-2	14	TGTGCCAGCAGTTCCTCGCCATACAGGGGCGGCTACACCTTC	CASSSSPYRGGYTF
TRBV18	-	TRBD1	TRBJ2-5	15	TGTGCCAGCTCACGTGACAGGGGCGAAGAAGAGACCCAGTACTTC	CASSRDRGEEETQYF
TRBV6-5	-	-	TRBJ1-6	15	TGTGCCAGCAGTTTCGGCAGGCCCCCAAATTCACCTCTCCACTTT	CASSFGRPPNSPLHF
TRBV6-5	-	-	TRBJ1-2	14	TGTGCCAGCAGTCAACAGAGAGCTAACTATGGCTACACCTTC	CASSQQRANYGYTF
TRBV13	few	TRBD1	TRBJ2-1	13	TGTGCCAGCAGCATCCTACAGGGGAATGAGCAGTTCTTC	CASSILQGNEQFF
TRBV4-1	-	-	TRBJ1-1	14	TGCGCCAGCAGCTATCTAGCCGTTGGGGCTGGAGCTTTCTTT	CASSYLAVGAGAFF